A selection of T cell receptor beta chains follows, all from one sample in a study of cytotoxic CD8 clonotypes in ibrutinib-treated CLL. Here immunoSEQ multiplex PCR was the method, and the copy in TCRdb shows in-frame clones only, minus some. Of over 45,000 clones listed, 56% are singletons. The starting material was PBMCs, obtained after 24 months of ibrutinib treatment. The origin of the receptors is a human donor with chronic lymphocytic leukemia. Each CDR3 is given with its conserved first and last residue. The D gene is left open where the match is weak. For some rows the clone size is stated as once, few or many, or as a class when expanded; others skip it.

clone size,D gene,J gene,V gene,CDR3 protein,CDR3 DNA
NA,NA,TRBJ1-1,TRBV6-1,CASSPKGTEAFF,TGTGCCAGCAGTCCTAAGGGCACTGAAGCTTTCTTT
many,NA,TRBJ2-2,TRBV5-1,CASSLDNRLNTGELFF,TGCGCCAGCAGCTTGGATAACAGACTGAACACCGGGGAGCTGTTTTTT
NA,TRBD2,TRBJ2-3,TRBV7-6,CASSLARRGEIRLAGADTQYF,TGTGCCAGCAGCTTAGCGCGGAGGGGTGAGATAAGACTAGCGGGAGCAGATACGCAGTATTTT
NA,NA,TRBJ2-5,TRBV5-1,CASRRERETQYF,TGCGCCAGCAGGAGGGAGAGGGAGACCCAGTACTTC
NA,NA,TRBJ1-4,TRBV28,CASSYQVRQLFF,TGTGCCAGCAGTTACCAAGTGAGGCAACTGTTTTTT
many,NA,TRBJ1-2,TRBV25-1,CASRSGRYGYTF,TGTGCCAGCAGATCAGGGAGGTATGGCTACACCTTC
few,NA,TRBJ2-5,TRBV28,CASRDLGTQYF,TGTGCCAGCAGGGATCTGGGGACCCAGTACTTC
NA,NA,TRBJ2-5,TRBV29-1,CSVEEIAKTQYF,TGCAGCGTTGAAGAAATAGCGAAGACCCAGTACTTC
NA,NA,TRBJ2-5,TRBV6-5,CATLQDGQETQYF,TGTGCCACCTTACAGGACGGGCAAGAGACCCAGTACTTC
few,NA,TRBJ2-7,TRBV6-4,CATINPSYEQYF,TGTGCCACAATCAACCCCAGCTACGAGCAGTACTTC
NA,NA,TRBJ2-7,TRBV21-1,CASSKDEQYF,TGTGCCAGCAGCAAAGATGAGCAGTACTTC
few,NA,TRBJ2-3,TRBV9,CASSGQKGRTDTQYF,TGTGCCAGCAGCGGACAGAAGGGGCGCACAGATACGCAGTATTTT
NA,TRBD1,TRBJ1-1,TRBV28,CASSLLGTGGTAFF,TGTGCCAGCAGTTTATTAGGGACAGGGGGGACAGCTTTCTTT
NA,NA,TRBJ2-1,TRBV18,CASSSAGHGEQFF,TGTGCCAGCTCATCAGCTGGGCACGGTGAGCAGTTCTTC
NA,NA,TRBJ1-5,TRBV15,CATSIAVGFREPQHF,TGTGCCACCAGCATAGCGGTGGGTTTCCGGGAGCCCCAGCATTTT
NA,TRBD2,TRBJ2-5,TRBV18,CASSPTGTSYETQYF,TGTGCCAGCTCACCAACCGGGACTAGCTATGAGACCCAGTACTTC
NA,NA,TRBJ2-6,TRBV28,CASESPISSGANVLTF,TGTGCCAGCGAGTCCCCTATCAGCTCTGGGGCCAACGTCCTGACTTTC
NA,TRBD2,TRBJ2-1,TRBV6-5,CASSSSGSSYNEQFF,TGTGCCAGTTCTTCGAGCGGGAGCTCCTACAATGAGCAGTTCTTC
few,TRBD1,TRBJ1-5,TRBV5-4,CAKKTGDPNQPQHF,TGTGCCAAAAAGACAGGGGACCCTAATCAGCCCCAGCATTTT
NA,NA,TRBJ1-2,TRBV18,CASSPSRVRGGYTF,TGTGCCAGCTCACCATCTCGAGTGAGGGGTGGCTACACCTTC
NA,NA,TRBJ1-5,TRBV7-2,CASSPSQGYQPQHF,TGTGCCAGCAGCCCATCGCAGGGGTATCAGCCCCAGCATTTT
once,TRBD2,TRBJ2-7,TRBV27,CASRAGGGRGYEQYF,TGTGCCAGCAGGGCGGGGGGGGGTAGAGGCTACGAGCAGTACTTC
NA,NA,TRBJ2-7,TRBV10-3,CAISVGQLGISSYEQYF,TGTGCCATCAGTGTTGGACAGCTTGGAATCAGCTCCTACGAGCAGTACTTC
few,NA,TRBJ2-3,TRBV28,CASGKTGGTDTQYF,TGTGCCAGCGGCAAGACGGGGGGCACAGATACGCAGTATTTT
NA,NA,TRBJ2-1,TRBV5-1,CASSLQDPDLNEQFF,TGCGCCAGCAGCTTACAGGACCCGGACCTCAATGAGCAGTTCTTC